Each of the 30 T cell receptor beta chains below was sequenced from the same sample in a study of T cell changes during pregnancy in multiple sclerosis. Sequencing used immunoSEQ multiplex PCR; TCRdb keeps in-frame clones, though not all of them. The table has around 67,000 clones, about nine tenths seen once. The sample here was peripheral blood, taken after pregnancy. These TCRs come from a female donor in good health, enrolled as a control in a pregnancy study.

V is TRBV29-1 and J is TRBJ1-5; 11 bases fit TRBD1. With V trimmed by 4 bases and J by 4 bases, 0 bases remained unmatched. The CDR3 consists of 13 residues. Germline CDR1 SQVTM, CDR2 ANQGSEA. The DNA of the CDR3 is TGCAGCGTTGGGGACAGGGGGAATCAGCCCCAGCATTTT. Its translation is CSVGDRGNQPQHF.

This rearrangement joins TRBV4-3 to TRBJ2-5; 9 bases map to TRBD2. This CDR3 region has 16 residues. V gave up 3 bases and J gave up 5 bases; unmatched junction bases: 10. Per the germline V gene, CDR1 is LGHNA and CDR2 is YSLEER. Here the CDR3 DNA reads TGCGCCAGCAGCCAGCTGTGGGCGGGGGGGGTGGAGACCCAGTACTTC. Protein sequence: CASSQLWAGGVETQYF.

The chain uses TRBV19 and TRBJ2-1; D not resolved. The V gene's germline CDR1 is LNHDA and CDR2 SQIVND (reference sequence). Trimming took 7 bases from V and 15 from J, leaving 22 bases between them. This CDR3 is 13 amino acids long. CDR3 loop: CASTAAPGPHVFF. CDR3 in DNA: TGTGCCAGTACCGCCGCCCCAGGTCCGCATGTGTTCTTC.

The V gene is TRBV25-1, the J gene TRBJ2-3; D is perhaps TRBD2 (7 bases). V gave up 10 bases and J gave up 2 bases, with 13 bases separating them. CDR1 and CDR2 (germline): MGHDK, SYGVNS. CDR3 length: 13 amino acids. The CDR3 bases are TGTGCCACCCGCGGGGGCCTCACAGATACGCAGTATTTT. Its protein product is CATRGGLTDTQYF.

The chain links TRBV4-1 to TRBJ1-2, with a tentative D call TRBD1 (6 bases). There are 15 residues in the CDR3. V lost 5 bases and J lost 5, with 18 bases in between. The V gene's germline CDR1 is MGHRA and CDR2 YSYEKL. In DNA form, the CDR3 reads TGCGCCAGCAGCATGGACAGTTCGATTCATTATGGCTACACCTTC. This sequence encodes CASSMDSSIHYGYTF.

This clone appeared once. The chain recombines TRBV5-1 with TRBJ1-2; perhaps TRBD1 as D (5 bases). Trimming removed 4 bases from V and 6 bases from J, with 19 bases in between. Germline loops: CDR1 SGHRS, CDR2 YFSETQ. This CDR3 has 15 residues. For the CDR3, the DNA is TGCGCCAGCAGCCCGAAGGCCTTCCGGGGGGATGGCTACACCTTC. Protein: CASSPKAFRGDGYTF.

The chain combines TRBV13 with TRBJ2-5; 10 bases map to TRBD1. CDR1 is PRHDT, CDR2 FYEKMQ, per germline (reference sequence). This CDR3 has 15 amino acids. V lost 4 bases, J lost 5 bases, and 7 bases stayed unmatched. The CDR3 nucleotides read TGTGCCAGCAGCTCGGGACAGGGGTTCGGGGAGACCCAGTACTTC. Its translation is CASSSGQGFGETQYF.

The rearrangement joins TRBV7-9 to TRBJ1-2, with a tentative D call TRBD1 (5 bases). The CDR3 runs to 17 residues. Germline loops: CDR1 SEHNR, CDR2 FQNEAQ (reference sequence). V lost 5 bases to trimming and J lost 6 bases, with 25 bases between them. The CDR3 spells CASSPDPGGKWENGYTF. The CDR3, as DNA: TGTGCCAGCAGCCCCGACCCCGGGGGAAAGTGGGAAAATGGCTACACCTTC.

This chain connects TRBV7-2 to TRBJ1-2; no definite D call. There are 13 residues in the CDR3. Trimming pared 2 bases from V and 1 base from J, leaving 5 bases between. Per germline, CDR1 SGHTA and CDR2 FQGNSA. The CDR3 nucleotides read TGTGCCAGCAGCTTAAGGAGTAACTATGGCTACACCTTC. Translation gives CASSLRSNYGYTF.

This chain links TRBV25-1 with TRBJ2-4; D gene ambiguous. The CDR3 is 14 amino acids. Germline loops: CDR1 MGHDK, CDR2 SYGVNS. V was cut by 0 bases and J by 4 bases, with 7 bases left in between. The CDR3 sequence: CASSEYGQKNIQYF. DNA of the CDR3: TGTGCCAGCAGTGAATATGGGCAGAAAAACATTCAGTACTTC.

The V and J genes are TRBV6-6 and TRBJ1-3, with TRBD1 as a possible D gene (6 bases). The V gene lost 0 bases and the J gene lost 3 bases, with 12 bases spanning the gap. The CDR3 is 16 residues long. In germline, CDR1 is MNHNY, CDR2 SVGAGI (reference sequence). The CDR3 DNA reads TGTGCCAGCAGTTACTCTCCTGGGACACTTGGAAACACCATATATTTT. Its protein product is CASSYSPGTLGNTIYF.

V usage is TRBV19 and J usage is TRBJ1-2, with 9 bases that match TRBD1. The CDR3 length is 14 residues. Germline CDR1 is LNHDA and CDR2 is SQIVND (reference sequence). Losses at the gene ends were 4 bases for V and 2 bases for J; bases not matched to a gene: 2. The CDR3, as DNA: TGTGCCAGTAGTAAAGACAGGGGGAACTATGGCTACACCTTC. Translated, it gives CASSKDRGNYGYTF.

This chain uses TRBV6-5 with TRBJ2-1; 10 bases map to TRBD2. The ends lost 6 bases at V and 5 bases at J; junction bases unmatched: 7. CDR3 length: 15 residues. Germline V gives CDR1 MNHEY, CDR2 SVGAGI. The CDR3 region is CASSPRGLANNEQFF. The CDR3 DNA reads as TGTGCCAGCAGCCCCAGGGGACTAGCGAACAATGAGCAGTTCTTC.

CDR3 protein: CASSLDIIYEQYF. CDR3 DNA: TGTGCCAGCAGCTTGGACATCATCTACGAGCAGTACTTC. The chain couples TRBV5-5 to TRBJ2-7; D gene ambiguous. The germline gives CDR1 SGHKS, CDR2 YYEKEE (reference sequence). V was shortened by 0 bases and J by 3 bases, with 7 bases between the two germline ends. The CDR3 is 13 residues long.

The J gene is TRBJ1-2, the V gene TRBV28, with 9 bases aligning to TRBD1. The CDR3 length is 16 residues. Germline trimming cut 1 base from V and 3 bases from J; bases unmatched to any gene: 6. Germline assignment: CDR1 MDHEN and CDR2 SYDVKM. The CDR3 loop reads CASSLSTGGMDYGYTF. CDR3 in DNA: TGTGCCAGCAGTTTATCGACAGGGGGTATGGACTATGGCTACACCTTC.

This rearrangement joins TRBV2 to TRBJ2-7; TRBD2 agrees at 8 bases. Losses at the gene ends were 6 bases for V and 6 bases for J; bases not matched to a gene: 10. This CDR3 is built from 14 residues. CDR1 and CDR2 from the germline V gene are SNHLY and FYNNEI. CDR3 residues: CASSAPGLDLEQYF. The DNA for the CDR3 is TGTGCCAGCAGCGCCCCGGGACTAGATCTCGAGCAGTACTTC.

The chain has TRBV6-5 and TRBJ2-7; 7 bases match TRBD2. The CDR3 sequence is 15 residues long. With V trimmed by 6 bases and J by 3 bases, 11 bases remained unmatched. In germline, CDR1 is MNHEY, CDR2 SVGAGI. CDR3 sequence: CASSNGRTRNYEQYF. In DNA, the CDR3 is TGTGCCAGCAGCAATGGGCGGACTAGAAACTACGAGCAGTACTTC.

The gene calls are TRBV2 and TRBJ2-1, with TRBD2 matching 7 bases. Per germline, CDR1 SNHLY and CDR2 FYNNEI. CDR3 length equals 14 residues. Losses at the gene ends were 7 bases for V and 6 bases for J; bases not matched to a gene: 9. CDR3 protein: CASTRGSRINEQFF. For the CDR3, the DNA is TGTGCCAGCACCCGCGGGAGTCGGATCAATGAGCAGTTCTTC.

The chain employs TRBV7-2 and TRBJ2-3; TRBD2 agrees at 8 bases. CDR1 is SGHTA, CDR2 FQGNSA, per germline. Losses at the gene ends were 5 bases for V and 1 base for J; bases not matched to a gene: 5. The CDR3 runs 15 residues. CDR3 nucleotides: TGTGCCAGCAGCACAGCGGGGGTGCGCACAGATACGCAGTATTTT. Residues: CASSTAGVRTDTQYF.

The chain couples TRBV29-1 to TRBJ2-1; 14 bases map to TRBD2. The CDR3 runs to 16 residues. In germline, CDR1 is SQVTM, CDR2 ANQGSEA. The ends lost 7 bases at V and 9 bases at J; junction bases unmatched: 14. CDR3 nucleotide sequence: TGCAGCGCCTCCGGGACTAGCGGGAGTGCGGGTGGTGAGCAGTTCTTC. Its translation is CSASGTSGSAGGEQFF.

This sequence joins TRBV7-9 and TRBJ2-5; tentative D call: TRBD1 (6 bases). Per germline, CDR1 SEHNR and CDR2 FQNEAQ (reference sequence). V lost 1 base and J 5 bases, leaving 14 bases between the germline ends. The CDR3 has 15 amino acids. CDR3 sequence reads: CASSLGRGRGETQYF. The CDR3 DNA is TGTGCCAGCAGCTTAGGCAGGGGAAGAGGGGAGACCCAGTACTTC.

This clone appeared a few times. No conserved phenylalanine or tryptophan is present at the end of the CDR3, so a read error is the likely explanation. The limits of the CDR3 on the DNA are not certain, so only TCRdb's listed CDR3 is given. The chain joins TRBV7-2 to TRBJ2-7; the D call in the table, TRBD1, was not verified against the DNA. The CDR3 contains 13 residues when both ends are counted. Germline loops: CDR1 SGHTA, CDR2 FQGNSA. This CDR3 reads CASSLTLQGALIN.

The chain links TRBV19 to TRBJ2-4; maybe TRBD2 (6 bases). Germline V gene lookup returns CDR1 LNHDA and CDR2 SQIVND (reference sequence). Trimming cost V 1 base and J 0 bases, with 19 bases left between them. The CDR3 loop spans 19 amino acids. The CDR3 spells CASSIGAGLGSKAKNIQYF. The CDR3 region has the DNA TGTGCCAGTAGTATAGGGGCGGGACTGGGGTCGAAAGCCAAAAACATTCAGTACTTC.

This clone was picked up a small number of times. This sequence joins TRBV30 and TRBJ2-1, with 13 bases lining up with TRBD2. Germline CDR1 and CDR2: GTSNPN and SVGIG (reference sequence). With V trimmed by 2 bases and J by 9 bases, 7 bases remained unmatched. This CDR3 contains 15 residues. The CDR3 loop is CAWSIGLAGDGEQFF. CDR3 DNA sequence: TGTGCCTGGAGTATTGGACTAGCGGGGGACGGTGAGCAGTTCTTC. Looking up the rest from reference TRBV30 and TRBJ2-1 gives the full variable domain: SQTIHQWPATLVQPVGSPLSLECTVEGTSNPNLYWYRQAAGRGLQLLFYSVGIGQISSEVPQNLSASRPQDRQFILSSKKLLLSDSGFYLCAWSIGLAGDGEQFFGPGTRLTVL.

The rearrangement uses TRBV18 and TRBJ2-7; 9 bases fit TRBD2. The V gene end was trimmed by 1 base and the J gene end by 2 bases; junction bases not matched to a gene: 3. The germline V gene has CDR1 KGHSH and CDR2 LQKENI. The CDR3 is made up of 15 amino acids. The CDR3 spells CASSPRSGGPYEQYF. In DNA, the CDR3 is TGTGCCAGCTCACCACGTAGCGGGGGCCCCTACGAGCAGTACTTC.

The chain joins TRBV6-6 to TRBJ1-5; perhaps TRBD1 as D (6 bases). Trimming took 5 bases from V and 4 from J, leaving 9 bases between them. CDR3 size: 13 residues. Germline values: CDR1 MNHNY, CDR2 SVGAGI (reference sequence). The CDR3 DNA sequence: TGTGCCAGCAGTACCCAGGGGAATCAGCCCCAGCATTTT. The encoded protein is CASSTQGNQPQHF.

V is TRBV7-2 and J is TRBJ1-5; D not resolved. There are 15 residues in the CDR3. CDR1 and CDR2 (germline): SGHTA, FQGNSA. The germline V and J ends were trimmed by 3 bases and 7 bases, with 16 bases remaining between them. CDR3 DNA sequence: TGTGCCAGCAGCTTGAGGGCCCCGGGTTTGCAGCCCCAGCATTTT. This gives the protein CASSLRAPGLQPQHF.

The chain couples TRBV9 to TRBJ2-7, with D unresolved. The CDR3 is made up of 14 amino acids. V was shortened by 4 bases and J by 0 bases, with 11 bases between the two germline ends. Germline CDR1 and CDR2: SGDLS and YYNGEE. This chain's CDR3 is CASSPHQRSYEQYF. As DNA, the CDR3 is TGTGCCAGCAGCCCCCACCAGCGCTCCTACGAGCAGTACTTC.

The gene calls are TRBV7-8 and TRBJ2-6; 8 nucleotides align to TRBD1. The germline V gene has CDR1 SGHVS and CDR2 FQNEAQ. V was clipped by 6 bases and J by 0 bases; unmatched bases: 10. This CDR3 is built from 18 residues. The CDR3 spells CASRQTGGNRSGANVLTF. Written as DNA, the CDR3 is TGTGCCAGCAGACAAACAGGGGGGAACCGCTCTGGGGCCAACGTCCTGACTTTC.

The chain couples TRBV27 to TRBJ2-3; 7 nucleotides align to TRBD2. The junction had 18 bases not matched to a gene; V was cut back by 5 bases and J by 7 bases. Germline CDR1 is MNHEY and CDR2 is SMNVEV (reference sequence). The CDR3 loop spans 17 amino acids. Here the CDR3 reads CASSGPFSGVPINTQYF. The CDR3 nucleotides read TGTGCCAGCAGTGGGCCATTCAGCGGGGTCCCGATAAATACGCAGTATTTT.